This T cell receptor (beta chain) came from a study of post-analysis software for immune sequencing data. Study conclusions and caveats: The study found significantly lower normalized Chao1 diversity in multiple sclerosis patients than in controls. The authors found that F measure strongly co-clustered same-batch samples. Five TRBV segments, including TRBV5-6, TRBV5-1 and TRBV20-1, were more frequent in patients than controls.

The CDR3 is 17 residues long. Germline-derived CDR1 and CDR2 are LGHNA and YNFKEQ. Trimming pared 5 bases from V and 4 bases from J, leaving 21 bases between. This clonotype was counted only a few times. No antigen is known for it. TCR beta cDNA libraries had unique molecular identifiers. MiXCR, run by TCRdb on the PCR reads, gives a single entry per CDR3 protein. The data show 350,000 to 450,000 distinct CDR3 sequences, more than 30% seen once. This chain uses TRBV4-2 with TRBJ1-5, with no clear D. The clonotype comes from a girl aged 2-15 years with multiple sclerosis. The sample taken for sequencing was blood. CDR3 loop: CASSKVFMGRENQPQHF. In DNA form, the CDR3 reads TGTGCCAGCAGCAAGGTGTTTATGGGTAGGGAGAATCAGCCCCAGCATTTT.